This TCR beta chain was identified in a study of CD8 T cells in Susac syndrome. TCR beta sequences were obtained from blood CD8+ and CD4+ T cells. The CDR3 consists of 15 residues. From germline, CDR1 is SQVTM and CDR2 ANQGSEA. V was trimmed by 3 bases and J by 1 base, leaving 16 bases between them. Random hexamers primed reverse transcription of about 0.45 to 1 ug RNA. An immunoSEQ multiplex PCR amplified TCR beta CDR3 over 54 Vbeta and 13 Jbeta. TCRdb ran MiXCR on the immunoSEQ multiplex PCR reads and lists one entry per CDR3 protein. The data hold hundreds of thousands of distinct CDR3 sequences, with 75% to 90% observed a single time.

Sequencing was performed on CD8+ T cells from PBMCs. V usage is TRBV29-1 and J usage is TRBJ2-7, with D uncertain. The TCR comes from a human donor with multiple sclerosis. This CDR3 reads CSVESEDGRSYEQYF. CDR3 DNA: TGCAGCGTTGAGTCAGAGGATGGACGGTCCTACGAGCAGTACTTC.